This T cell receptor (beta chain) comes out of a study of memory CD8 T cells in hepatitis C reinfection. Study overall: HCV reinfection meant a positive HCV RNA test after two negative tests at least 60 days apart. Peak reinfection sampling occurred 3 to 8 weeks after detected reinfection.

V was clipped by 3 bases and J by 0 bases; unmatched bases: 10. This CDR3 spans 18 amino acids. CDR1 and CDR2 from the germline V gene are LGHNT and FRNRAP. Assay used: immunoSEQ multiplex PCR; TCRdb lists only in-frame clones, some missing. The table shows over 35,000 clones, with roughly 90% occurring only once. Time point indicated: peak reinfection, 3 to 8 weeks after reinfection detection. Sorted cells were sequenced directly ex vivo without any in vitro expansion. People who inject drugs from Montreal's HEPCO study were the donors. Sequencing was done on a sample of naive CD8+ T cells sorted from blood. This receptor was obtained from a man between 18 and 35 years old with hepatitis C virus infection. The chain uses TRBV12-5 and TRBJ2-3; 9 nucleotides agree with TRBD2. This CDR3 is CASGFTGIAGASTDTQYF. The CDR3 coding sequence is TGTGCTAGTGGTTTCACCGGGATAGCGGGGGCTAGCACAGATACGCAGTATTTT. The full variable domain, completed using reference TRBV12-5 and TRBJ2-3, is DARVTQTPRHKVTEMGQEVTMRCQPILGHNTVFWYRQTMMQGLELLAYFRNRAPLDDSGMPKDRFSAEMPDATLATLKIQPSEPRDSAVYFCASGFTGIAGASTDTQYFGPGTRLTVL.